One sample yielded the 14 T cell receptor beta chains listed below, sequenced in a study of regulatory T cells in long-lasting Graves disease (dated by TCRdb to the early 2020s). Preparation of the library involved multiplex PCR. The instrument given in TCRdb is Illumina HiSeq 4000. iRepertoire HTBI primers and Arm-PCR amplification of CDR3 regions were used to construct TCR beta libraries. TCRdb handled the public reads itself, with Q25 trimming in fastp and clone calling in MiXCR, and kept productive beta chains. Here each entry gathers all rows of one CDR3 protein and keeps the most common genes and DNA. The sample table lists hundreds of thousands of distinct CDR3 sequences, around 21% of them with a count of one. The biggest ten clones account for about 7.8% of the sample. This specimen's time point label, per the study, means: persistent/refractory GD, antithyroid drugs over 5 years with positive TRAb. RNA was extracted from PBMCs in TRIzol for both TCR sequencing and RNA sequencing.

Sequencing used peripheral blood mononuclear cells (PBMCs), obtained when the disease was refractory, from a patient treated with antithyroid drugs. The receptor set was obtained from a female donor with Graves disease.

This clonotype was recorded many times. The chain employs TRBV28 and TRBJ2-6; D ambiguous. Germline CDR1 reads MDHEN; CDR2 reads SYDVKM. This CDR3 has 14 residues. V was trimmed by 2 bases and J by 8 bases, leaving 10 bases between them. The CDR3 here is CASSLNSHPNVLTF. The CDR3 DNA reads TGTGCCAGCAGTTTAAACAGTCATCCCAACGTCCTGACTTTC. The full variable domain, rest sourced from reference TRBV28 and TRBJ2-6, is DVKVTQSSRYLVKRTGEKVFLECVQDMDHENMFWYRQDPGLGLRLIYFSYDVKMKEKGDIPEGYSVSREKKERFSLILESASTNQTSMYLCASSLNSHPNVLTFGAGSRLTVL.

This clonotype turned up a few times. The chain's CDR3 is CASSLGDRGLGQPQHF. CDR3 nucleotide sequence: TGTGCCAGCAGCCTGGGGGACAGGGGGCTAGGACAGCCCCAGCATTTT. The chain has TRBV28 and TRBJ1-5; 12 nucleotides match TRBD1. CDR1 MDHEN and CDR2 SYDVKM come from the germline V gene. V was pared by 6 bases and J by 7 bases, with 10 bases of the junction left unmatched. The CDR3 has 16 amino acids. The full variable domain, in which reference TRBV28 and TRBJ1-5 provide the parts outside the CDR3, is DVKVTQSSRYLVKRTGEKVFLECVQDMDHENMFWYRQDPGLGLRLIYFSYDVKMKEKGDIPEGYSVSREKKERFSLILESASTNQTSMYLCASSLGDRGLGQPQHFGDGTRLSIL.

The sample holds a few counts of this clonotype. A much larger clone differs from this one at a single base, so this may be a read error. The CDR3 does not close with the conserved phenylalanine or tryptophan, likely indicating a read error. This chain connects TRBV28 to TRBJ1-2; no definite D call. CDR3 length: 12 amino acids. Germline CDR1 MDHEN, CDR2 SYDVKM. Trimming removed 9 bases at V and 2 bases at J, with 10 bases between. The CDR3 protein is CASSGSNYGYTL. CDR3 sequence (DNA): TGTGCCAGTTCGGGTAGCAACTATGGCTACACCCTC.

This clonotype was seen ten or more times. The rearrangement links TRBV29-1 to TRBJ2-7, with 13 nucleotides matching TRBD2. The junction had 6 bases not matched to a gene; V was cut back by 5 bases and J by 5 bases. Germline lookup yields CDR1 SQVTM and CDR2 ANQGSEA. CDR3 length: 14 residues. CDR3 DNA sequence: TGCAGCGTTTCCACCGGGACTAGCGGGAACGAGCAGTACTTC. It specifies CSVSTGTSGNEQYF.

CDR3 sequence (DNA): TGTGCCAGCAGTTTGGAATGGCCAGACGAAAAAAAGAGGGAGACCCAGTACTTC. Amino acid sequence: CASSLEWPDEKKRETQYF. This chain links TRBV28 with TRBJ2-5; no clear D. The V end lost 3 bases, the J end lost 5 bases, and 25 bases lay between the germline ends. Germline V gene sequence: CDR1 MDHEN, CDR2 SYDVKM. This CDR3 spans 18 amino acids.

This clonotype was counted a few times. The chain employs TRBV2 and TRBJ2-1; D may be TRBD2 (5 bases). From germline, CDR1 is SNHLY and CDR2 FYNNEI. V was trimmed by 8 bases and J by 6 bases, leaving 8 bases between them. The CDR3 spans 11 residues. CDR3 region: CASLSGNEQFF. The DNA for the CDR3 is TGTGCCAGCCTAAGCGGCAATGAGCAGTTCTTC.

In this sample, this clonotype turned up a few times. The gene calls are TRBV14 and TRBJ1-1, with D possibly matching TRBD1 (6 bases). This CDR3 is built from 15 residues. Germline V lookup: CDR1 SGHDN, CDR2 FVKESK. Trimming shortened V by 0 bases and J by 4 bases, and 12 bases separated the two germline ends. CDR3 amino acids: CASSQDGGLFTEAFF. Written as DNA, the CDR3 is TGTGCCAGCAGCCAAGATGGGGGGCTGTTCACTGAAGCTTTCTTT.

This clonotype showed up many times. The chain uses TRBV28 and TRBJ2-2, with 10 bases that match TRBD2. The CDR3 is 15 residues long. The ends lost 3 bases at V and 8 bases at J; junction bases unmatched: 6. CDR1 and CDR2 from the germline V gene are MDHEN and SYDVKM. The CDR3 reads CASSFWLAGEGELFF. CDR3 coding DNA: TGTGCCAGCAGTTTTTGGCTAGCGGGAGAAGGGGAGCTGTTTTTT.

This clonotype has ten or more counts. This chain joins TRBV29-1 and TRBJ2-7; D may match TRBD1 or TRBD2 (5 bases each). Trimming stripped 1 base from V and 1 base from J, with 20 bases between. This CDR3 contains 17 residues. Germline CDR1 SQVTM, CDR2 ANQGSEA. CDR3 protein: CSVEGARDGYSSYEQYF. CDR3 nucleotide sequence: TGCAGCGTTGAAGGGGCACGGGACGGCTACTCTTCCTACGAGCAGTACTTC.

CDR3 loop: CASSPIDRVFANEKLFF. The CDR3 DNA follows: TGTGCCAGCAGTCCGATAGACAGGGTCTTCGCTAATGAAAAACTGTTTTTT. The chain is built from TRBV27 and TRBJ1-4; 7 nucleotides align to TRBD1. CDR3 length: 17 residues. Germline V CDR1 and CDR2: MNHEY, SMNVEV (reference sequence). The J segment lost 3 bases and the V segment lost 5 bases, leaving 12 bases of the junction unmatched.

This clonotype was counted a few times. The V call is TRBV30, the J call TRBJ1-2; no clear D gene. Trimming removed 7 bases from V and 9 bases from J, with 24 bases in between. The germline V gene encodes CDR1 GTSNPN and CDR2 SVGIG (reference sequence). The CDR3 consists of 14 residues. The CDR3 sequence is CASKDTRSMVSYTF. The CDR3, as DNA: TGTGCCTCCAAAGACACACGGAGTATGGTGAGCTACACCTTC.

A few counts support this clonotype. The gene calls are TRBV18 and TRBJ2-2; possibly TRBD1 or TRBD2 for D (5 bases each). V dropped 10 bases and J dropped 2 bases, with 14 bases sitting between them. Per the germline V gene, CDR1 is KGHSH and CDR2 is LQKENI. The CDR3 runs to 14 residues. The CDR3 is CATPGTANTGELFF. In nucleotides, the CDR3 is TGTGCCACCCCAGGGACGGCAAACACCGGGGAGCTGTTTTTT.

This clonotype was counted at least ten times. DNA of the CDR3: TGTGCCAGCAGTTGGTACATCCCTAACACCGGGGAGCTGTTTTTT. Translating it yields CASSWYIPNTGELFF. The chain has TRBV12-3 or TRBV12-4 and TRBJ2-2; D unresolved. The CDR3 has 15 amino acids. Trimming pared 4 bases from V and 2 bases from J, leaving 11 bases between.

V is TRBV30 and J is TRBJ1-1, with D tentatively TRBD1 (5 bases). V lost 3 bases, J lost 5 bases, and 16 bases lay in between. The CDR3 is made up of 14 amino acids. The V gene's germline CDR1 is GTSNPN and CDR2 SVGIG (reference sequence). In DNA, the CDR3 is TGTGCCTGGAGGGGTGAGGGGCCCCGGACTGAAGCTTTCTTT. Translating gives CAWRGEGPRTEAFF.